The sequence of this T cell receptor beta chain was determined in a study of Ad26.COV2.S vaccination and SARS-CoV-2 variants. For the study at large: The donor participated in the COV1001 trial, in its Ad26.COV2.S arm. By the intramuscular route, Ad26.COV2.S was given once, or twice 56 days apart.

The method was immunoSEQ multiplex PCR; TCRdb's version includes in-frame clones alone and lacks a portion of them. Counted here are around 300,000 clones, around 89% occurring once; the ten biggest clones make up about 5%. Stated treatment: roughly 20 received Ad26.COV2.S at low or high dose, single or two shots; 5 received placebo; per-sample allocation not given. Day 63 following the first vaccine or placebo injection was when the samples were taken. Findings and caveats of the study: TCR breadth and depth analyses may have underestimated total T cell responses. Those who received the vaccine showed greater spike-specific TCR breadth than those given placebo.

Unmatched junction bases numbered 6, after V lost 5 bases and J lost 2 bases. The germline gives CDR1 WSHSY, CDR2 SAAADI. The CDR3 runs to 14 residues. Concerning this clone: What it binds is unknown.

Source: peripheral blood, taken in a trial of Ad26.COV2.S vaccine versus placebo. The receptor was isolated from a person aged 18 to 65 who received the Ad26.COV2.S COVID-19 vaccine or a placebo. This chain connects TRBV10-2 to TRBJ2-7; 7 positions match TRBD1. CDR3 in amino acids: CASSLGTVAYEQYF. CDR3 in DNA: TGCGCCAGCAGTCTTGGGACAGTAGCCTACGAGCAGTACTTC.